The sequence of this T cell receptor (beta chain) was determined in a study of blood T cell repertoires in COVID-19. Overall study: From T cells, B-cell-depleted T cells, or PBMCs came the material, which was cDNA or gDNA.

Clones were read by immunoSEQ multiplex PCR, and TCRdb kept only the in-frame ones, dropping some. The profile shows over 150,000 clones, over 80% of them singletons. The CDR3 extends over 15 amino acids. J lost 7 bases, V lost 1 base, and 6 bases had no gene match. Germline CDR1 reads MGHDK; CDR2 reads SYGVNS. This receptor was obtained from a woman of 80 years or more with active or convalescent COVID-19. The chain has TRBV25-1 and TRBJ1-3, with 8 positions matching TRBD1. Sequenced material: peripheral blood. In nucleotides, the CDR3 is TGTGCCAGCAGTGAATCAGTCCCAGGGGGCAACACCATATATTTT. This gives the protein CASSESVPGGNTIYF. The full variable domain, rest sourced from reference TRBV25-1 and TRBJ1-3, is EADIYQTPRYLVIGTGKKITLECSQTMGHDKMYWYQQDPGMELHLIHYSYGVNSTEKGDLSSESTVSRIRTEHFPLTLESARPSHTSQYLCASSESVPGGNTIYFGEGSWLTVV.